This is a list of T cell receptor beta chains from one sample in a study of cytomegalovirus exposure and HLA in healthy donors. Produced via immunoSEQ multiplex PCR; TCRdb's table is partial and in-frame only. The sample carries approximately 130,000 clones, around 10% recorded once. Sample: PBMCs. The origin of the receptors is a woman in her forties in good health and CMV-seropositive. CDR3s include the opening cysteine and the closing phenylalanine or tryptophan. A D gene is named only where the DNA matches it firmly. Some rows mark clone size as missing; the rest say once, few, many or name a class of expanded clone.

CDR3 protein: CASSLSGRVPFEYAQETQYF; CDR3 DNA: TGTGCCAGCAGCTTGTCTGGCAGGGTCCCCTTCGAATACGCCCAAGAGACCCAGTACTTC; clone size: .; J gene: TRBJ2-5; V gene: TRBV5-4; D gene: .
CDR3 protein: CASRPTASTDTQYF; CDR3 DNA: TGCGCCAGCAGGCCGACAGCTAGCACAGATACGCAGTATTTT; clone size: .; J gene: TRBJ2-3; V gene: TRBV4-1; D gene: .
CDR3 protein: CASSYKAGDSPLHF; CDR3 DNA: TGTGCCAGCAGTTACAAAGCAGGGGATTCACCCCTCCACTTT; clone size: many; J gene: TRBJ1-6; V gene: TRBV6-6; D gene: .
CDR3 protein: CASSQSERRSAGNKETQYF; CDR3 DNA: TGCGCCAGCAGTCAATCGGAAAGGCGATCAGCGGGGAATAAAGAGACCCAGTACTTC; clone size: few; J gene: TRBJ2-5; V gene: TRBV23-1; D gene: TRBD2
CDR3 protein: CASTPSAGYQPQHF; CDR3 DNA: TGTGCCAGTACCCCAAGCGCGGGTTATCAGCCCCAGCATTTT; clone size: few; J gene: TRBJ1-5; V gene: TRBV19; D gene: .
CDR3 protein: CASSSGKGNQPQHF; CDR3 DNA: TGTGCCAGCAGTTCCGGGAAAGGCAATCAGCCCCAGCATTTT; clone size: .; J gene: TRBJ1-5; V gene: TRBV6-5; D gene: .
CDR3 protein: CASSLAPGQNGYTF; CDR3 DNA: TGTGCCAGCAGCTTAGCCCCAGGACAGAATGGCTACACCTTC; clone size: .; J gene: TRBJ1-2; V gene: TRBV7-9; D gene: .
CDR3 protein: CASTRDSSSYNEQFF; CDR3 DNA: TGTGCCAGTACCCGGGACTCCAGCTCCTACAATGAGCAGTTCTTC; clone size: .; J gene: TRBJ2-1; V gene: TRBV19; D gene: .
CDR3 protein: CASSLRLGRGRQGVYHTYNEQFF; CDR3 DNA: TGTGCCAGCAGTTTAAGGTTGGGTAGGGGCCGACAGGGGGTATATCATACATACAATGAGCAGTTCTTC; clone size: .; J gene: TRBJ2-1; V gene: TRBV27; D gene: TRBD1
CDR3 protein: CASIPTGNTEAFF; CDR3 DNA: TGTGCCAGCATTCCGACAGGCAACACTGAAGCTTTCTTT; clone size: few; J gene: TRBJ1-1; V gene: TRBV6-1; D gene: .
CDR3 protein: CASSLGQGAYTQYF; CDR3 DNA: TGTGCCAGCAGCTTGGGACAGGGGGCGTATACGCAGTATTTT; clone size: .; J gene: TRBJ2-3; V gene: TRBV5-6; D gene: TRBD1
CDR3 protein: CASSSTRAYYEQYF; CDR3 DNA: TGTGCCAGCAGCTCAACTAGAGCCTACTACGAGCAGTACTTC; clone size: .; J gene: TRBJ2-7; V gene: TRBV7-9; D gene: .
CDR3 protein: CASSFAGSRSYNEQFF; CDR3 DNA: TGCGCCAGCAGCTTCGCCGGGTCTAGATCCTACAATGAGCAGTTCTTC; clone size: few; J gene: TRBJ2-1; V gene: TRBV5-1; D gene: .
CDR3 protein: CASSLVQANTEAFF; CDR3 DNA: TGTGCCAGCAGCTTAGTTCAGGCGAACACTGAAGCTTTCTTT; clone size: .; J gene: TRBJ1-1; V gene: TRBV7-9; D gene: .
CDR3 protein: CASSLRDRFYNEQFF; CDR3 DNA: TGCGCCAGCAGCTTGCGGGACAGGTTCTACAATGAGCAGTTCTTC; clone size: few; J gene: TRBJ2-1; V gene: TRBV5-1; D gene: TRBD1
CDR3 protein: CASSLPGTSGNIQYF; CDR3 DNA: TGTGCCAGCAGCTTACCAGGGACTAGCGGGAACATTCAGTACTTC; clone size: few; J gene: TRBJ2-4; V gene: TRBV7-2; D gene: TRBD2
CDR3 protein: CASSLGQAPEAFF; CDR3 DNA: TGTGCCAGCAGCTTGGGACAGGCCCCTGAAGCTTTCTTT; clone size: few; J gene: TRBJ1-1; V gene: TRBV5-4; D gene: .